These 26 T cell receptor beta chains were all obtained from the same sample, sequenced in a study of CD8+ T cells in alopecia areata. The treatment is: oral pan-JAK inhibitor, 5-10 mg twice daily. Extracted from the samples, RNA was reverse transcribed into cDNA to serve as the sequencing template. Sequencing was performed with immunoSEQ multiplex PCR; in TCRdb, only in-frame clones are kept and a portion is missing. This sample carries approximately 180,000 clones, around three fifths of them seen once, and the ten largest clones take 1.3%. Sequencing used CD4+ T cells sorted from blood, obtained at approximately week 49, from a patient treated with tofacitinib. All receptors come from a human donor with alopecia areata.

In its sample, this clone was seen a few times. The V call is TRBV29-1, the J call TRBJ2-7; D is unclear. CDR1 is SQVTM and CDR2 is ANQGSEA in the germline V gene. V gave up 3 bases and J gave up 7 bases, with 13 bases separating them. The CDR3 contains 12 residues. This CDR3 is CSVDSQSQEQYF. The DNA for the CDR3 is TGCAGCGTTGACTCGCAGAGTCAGGAGCAGTACTTC.

The CDR3 DNA reads as TGTGCCAGCAGCTTAACGCTTTCCAGCGGGGGCGGCACAGATACGCAGTATTTT. This sequence encodes CASSLTLSSGGGTDTQYF. This chain connects TRBV7-3 to TRBJ2-3, with 8 nucleotides matching TRBD2. Germline V gene data show CDR1 as SGHTA and CDR2 as FQGTGA. The length of the CDR3 is 18 residues. The J segment lost 1 base and the V segment lost 0 bases, leaving 9 bases of the junction unmatched.

The chain is built from TRBV19 and TRBJ1-5; D is possibly TRBD1 (6 bases). The CDR3 covers 15 residues. Trimming shortened V by 5 bases and J by 6 bases, and 17 bases separated the two germline ends. Germline V gives CDR1 LNHDA, CDR2 SQIVND (reference sequence). The CDR3 DNA reads TGTGCCAGTAGTCCGTGGGGGGGGCAGGGTCAGCCCCAGCATTTT. Protein: CASSPWGGQGQPQHF.

CDR3: CASSPDPPNSYEQYF. The CDR3 DNA reads TGCGCCAGCAGCCCGGATCCCCCGAACTCCTACGAGCAGTACTTC. The chain employs TRBV5-1 and TRBJ2-7, with unresolved D. This CDR3 comprises 15 residues. Germline values: CDR1 SGHRS, CDR2 YFSETQ. V shed 4 bases and J shed 0 bases, with 14 bases lying between them. Complete variable domain (other parts from reference TRBV5-1 and TRBJ2-7): KAGVTQTPRYLIKTRGQQVTLSCSPISGHRSVSWYQQTPGQGLQFLFEYFSETQRNKGNFPGRFSGRQFSNSRSEMNVSTLELGDSALYLCASSPDPPNSYEQYFGPGTRLTVT.

The chain carries TRBV18 and TRBJ1-4; a weak D match, TRBD1 (5 bases). The CDR3 totals 16 residues. Germline V gene data show CDR1 as KGHSH and CDR2 as LQKENI. Between the trimmed V and J ends, which lost 5 bases and 3 bases, there was a span of 16 bases. The CDR3 nucleotides are TGTGCCAGCTCAACAGGCCAACTCGGGCCTAATGAAAAACTGTTTTTT. Amino acid sequence: CASSTGQLGPNEKLFF. The whole variable domain, filled in from reference TRBV18 and TRBJ1-4, reads NAGVMQNPRHLVRRRGQEARLRCSPMKGHSHVYWYRQLPEEGLKFMVYLQKENIIDESGMPKERFSAEFPKEGPSILRIQQVVRGDSAAYFCASSTGQLGPNEKLFFGSGTQLSVL.

The chain recombines TRBV9 with TRBJ1-2; no firm D call. CDR1 is SGDLS and CDR2 is YYNGEE in the germline V gene. V lost 3 bases and J 2 bases, leaving 17 bases between the germline ends. There are 16 residues in the CDR3. The CDR3: CASSATANRRNYGYTF. CDR3 in DNA: TGTGCCAGCAGCGCAACCGCAAACCGAAGAAACTATGGCTACACCTTC.

This chain connects TRBV5-6 to TRBJ1-2; tentative D call: TRBD1 (5 bases). Germline CDR1 and CDR2: SGHDT and YYEEEE. The ends were cut back, 1 base at V and 9 bases at J, with 10 bases in the middle. This CDR3 has 12 residues. CDR3 region: CASSLRGASYTF. The CDR3 region has the DNA TGTGCCAGCAGCTTGAGAGGGGCTAGCTACACCTTC.

The chain couples TRBV2 to TRBJ2-3; TRBD1 is a possible D gene (7 bases). The germline V gene has CDR1 SNHLY and CDR2 FYNNEI. The CDR3 totals 14 residues. Trimming removed 6 bases at V and 2 bases at J, with 12 bases between. The CDR3 sequence: CASSGGQSTDTQYF. The DNA of the CDR3 is TGTGCCAGCAGCGGGGGACAGTCCACAGATACGCAGTATTTT.

This clone showed up just once. V usage is TRBV7-2 and J usage is TRBJ2-5; 8 nucleotides align to TRBD1. V lost 2 bases and J lost 2; bases outside the gene matches: 1. The CDR3 is 14 residues long. Germline V gene data show CDR1 as SGHTA and CDR2 as FQGNSA. The CDR3 bases are TGTGCCAGCAGCTTATACAGGGGGCAAGAGACCCAGTACTTC. Translating it yields CASSLYRGQETQYF.

V usage is TRBV30 and J usage is TRBJ1-2, with TRBD1 as a possible D gene (6 bases). The CDR3 runs 13 residues. The V gene's germline CDR1 is GTSNPN and CDR2 SVGIG (reference sequence). V lost 5 bases and J 7 bases, leaving 17 bases between the germline ends. The CDR3, as DNA: TGTGCCTGGGGCAGGGGCCTCTCCGGTGGCTACACCTTC. Protein sequence: CAWGRGLSGGYTF.

The chain uses TRBV6-1 and TRBJ2-3; D call uncertain. The V end was cut by 4 bases, the J end by 7 bases, with 12 bases between. The CDR3 totals 13 residues. The germline gives CDR1 MNHNS, CDR2 SASEGT. The chain's CDR3 is CASSVLDYNTQYF. In DNA form, the CDR3 reads TGTGCCAGCAGTGTCCTCGATTACAATACGCAGTATTTT.

V is TRBV29-1 and J is TRBJ1-5, with D possibly matching TRBD1 (5 bases). Trimming removed 7 bases at V and 4 bases at J, with 11 bases between. This CDR3 spans 12 amino acids. Per the germline V gene, CDR1 is SQVTM and CDR2 is ANQGSEA. The CDR3 loop is CSAGMGNQPQHF. For the CDR3, the DNA is TGCAGCGCAGGGATGGGGAATCAGCCCCAGCATTTT.

This sequence joins TRBV28 and TRBJ2-5; possibly TRBD2 for D (5 bases). Trimming cost V 8 bases and J 0 bases, with 16 bases left between them. This CDR3 has 15 residues. The germline CDR1 and CDR2 sequences are MDHEN and SYDVKM. The CDR3 loop is CASSDQRGYQETQYF. The CDR3 bases are TGTGCCAGCTCGGACCAGCGCGGGTACCAAGAGACCCAGTACTTC.

The genes are TRBV2 and TRBJ1-1; no clear D. Trimming took 2 bases from V and 9 from J, leaving 7 bases between them. The CDR3 is made up of 11 amino acids. Germline CDR1 and CDR2: SNHLY and FYNNEI. The CDR3 here is CASSELSQAFF. CDR3 bases: TGTGCCAGCAGTGAACTGAGTCAAGCTTTCTTT.

The genes are TRBV7-2 and TRBJ2-6; D is uncertain. CDR1 is SGHTA, CDR2 FQGNSA, per germline. Trimming shortened V by 5 bases and J by 2 bases, and 16 bases separated the two germline ends. CDR3 length: 17 amino acids. The CDR3 loop reads CASSHSPPQPGANVLTF. In nucleotides, the CDR3 is TGTGCCAGCAGCCACTCCCCCCCTCAGCCTGGGGCCAACGTCCTGACTTTC.

This chain uses TRBV30 with TRBJ2-5; 16 positions agree with TRBD2. The V gene end was trimmed by 8 bases and the J gene end by 5 bases; junction bases not matched to a gene: 14. The CDR3 spans 17 residues. The germline V gene encodes CDR1 GTSNPN and CDR2 SVGIG (reference sequence). As DNA, the CDR3 is TGTGCCGCCGCCGGGACTAGCGGGGGGGCGAGACGGGAGACCCAGTACTTC. Its protein is CAAAGTSGGARRETQYF. Combining the CDR3 with reference TRBV30 and TRBJ2-5 gives the whole variable domain SQTIHQWPATLVQPVGSPLSLECTVEGTSNPNLYWYRQAAGRGLQLLFYSVGIGQISSEVPQNLSASRPQDRQFILSSKKLLLSDSGFYLCAAAGTSGGARRETQYFGPGTRLLVL.

In this sample, this clone turned up once. The genes are TRBV30 and TRBJ1-6; no firm D call. The CDR3 loop spans 15 amino acids. V was clipped by 2 bases and J by 4 bases, with 12 bases between them. The germline V gene has CDR1 GTSNPN and CDR2 SVGIG (reference sequence). The CDR3 loop is CAWSPVRTYNSPLHF. CDR3 nucleotide sequence: TGTGCCTGGAGTCCTGTGAGGACTTATAATTCACCCCTCCACTTT. Drawing the rest from reference TRBV30 and TRBJ1-6, the complete variable domain is SQTIHQWPATLVQPVGSPLSLECTVEGTSNPNLYWYRQAAGRGLQLLFYSVGIGQISSEVPQNLSASRPQDRQFILSSKKLLLSDSGFYLCAWSPVRTYNSPLHFGNGTRLTVT.

V gene TRBV15 combines with J gene TRBJ2-7; D perhaps matches TRBD1 (5 bases). Looked up from germline, CDR1 is LNHNV and CDR2 is YYDKDF (reference sequence). The CDR3 runs to 15 residues. Trimming took 1 base from V and 3 from J, leaving 13 bases between them. CDR3 sequence (DNA): TGTGCCACCAGCAGAGGAGTCACAGGTTACTACGAGCAGTACTTC. Protein: CATSRGVTGYYEQYF.

The V call is TRBV30, the J call TRBJ2-7; TRBD2 aligns across 10 bases. The V gene end was trimmed by 5 bases and the J gene end by 4 bases; junction bases not matched to a gene: 8. CDR3 length: 14 amino acids. Germline V gene data show CDR1 as GTSNPN and CDR2 as SVGIG (reference sequence). Written as DNA, the CDR3 is TGTGCCTGGGGACAAAGCGGGGGGGCTTACGAGCAGTACTTC. Encoded protein: CAWGQSGGAYEQYF.

This clone was counted only a few times. The V gene is TRBV4-3, the J gene TRBJ1-5; the match to TRBD1 covers 7 bases. CDR1 LGHNA and CDR2 YSLEER come from the germline V gene. CDR3 length: 15 amino acids. The V and J ends lost 4 bases and 7 bases, in that order; junction bases with no gene match: 10. CDR3 nucleotide sequence: TGCGCCAGCAGCCCCGACAGGGCCTCCGGGCAGCCCCAGCATTTT. It is translated as CASSPDRASGQPQHF.

The rearrangement links TRBV29-1 to TRBJ2-5; D is tentatively TRBD1 or TRBD2 (6 bases each). Germline CDR1 and CDR2: SQVTM and ANQGSEA. Trimming cost V 7 bases and J 4 bases, with 16 bases left between them. This CDR3 spans 13 amino acids. The CDR3 reads CSARGRFLETQYF. In DNA, the CDR3 is TGCAGCGCCCGGGGGCGGTTCTTAGAGACCCAGTACTTC.

V gene TRBV27 combines with J gene TRBJ1-4, with 7 bases identical to TRBD1. Germline V CDR1 and CDR2: MNHEY, SMNVEV (reference sequence). V lost 3 bases, J lost 5 bases, and 3 bases stayed unmatched. The CDR3 loop spans 14 amino acids. CDR3 nucleotides: TGTGCCAGCAGTTTTCTAGGGGGCAATGAAAAACTGTTTTTT. Protein product: CASSFLGGNEKLFF.

This clone was seen only a few times. V and J are TRBV29-1 and TRBJ1-6, with D unclear. The germline V gene has CDR1 SQVTM and CDR2 ANQGSEA. V shed 6 bases and J shed 2 bases, with 8 bases lying between them. CDR3 length equals 13 residues. Here the CDR3 reads CSVQSAYNSPLHF. DNA of the CDR3: TGCAGCGTGCAGAGCGCCTATAATTCACCCCTCCACTTT.

This clone was seen only a few times. CDR3 DNA: TGTGCCACCAGCAGAGATGTTAGCTGGGATGGAGGCTCCTACGAGCAGTACTTC. It specifies CATSRDVSWDGGSYEQYF. This rearrangement joins TRBV15 to TRBJ2-7; possible D gene TRBD2, 5 bases. Germline CDR1 reads LNHNV; CDR2 reads YYDKDF (reference sequence). Trimming took 0 bases from V and 0 from J, leaving 18 bases between them. The CDR3 consists of 18 residues.

The chain employs TRBV7-2 and TRBJ1-6; 9 bases map to TRBD1. The V segment lost 2 bases and the J segment 6 bases; nucleotides outside the gene matches: 8. Germline values: CDR1 SGHTA, CDR2 FQGNSA. This CDR3 has 17 amino acids. CDR3 amino acids: CASSLYRGQGRNSPLHF. The CDR3 DNA reads TGTGCCAGCAGCTTATATAGGGGACAGGGACGTAATTCACCCCTCCACTTT.

This clone occurred a few times. In nucleotides, the CDR3 is TGCGCCAGCAGCCAAGTACCAAACACTGAAGCTTTCTTT. The encoded protein is CASSQVPNTEAFF. The chain joins TRBV4-3 to TRBJ1-1; D is ambiguous. The germline V gene has CDR1 LGHNA and CDR2 YSLEER. CDR3 length equals 13 residues. Trimming took 1 base from V and 2 from J, leaving 5 bases between them.